The present T cell receptor (beta chain) was sequenced within a study of blood T cell repertoires in COVID-19. The CDR3 is made up of 15 amino acids. Germline V gives CDR1 SGHAT, CDR2 FQNNGV. V was pared by 5 bases and J by 0 bases, with 6 bases of the junction left unmatched. Only in-frame clones appear in the TCRdb table, and some are missing; sequencing was by immunoSEQ multiplex PCR. The sample records 120,000 to 150,000 clones, 65% to 90% being singletons. The chain is built from TRBV11-2 and TRBJ2-7; the match to TRBD2 covers 8 bases. The material sequenced was peripheral blood. The TCR was taken from a man between 45 and 60 years old with acute or convalescent COVID-19. The CDR3 sequence is CASSPSGGHSYEQYF. The CDR3 DNA reads TGTGCCAGCAGCCCCTCGGGGGGGCACTCCTACGAGCAGTACTTC. Complete variable domain (other parts from reference TRBV11-2 and TRBJ2-7): EAGVAQSPRYKIIEKRQSVAFWCNPISGHATLYWYQQILGQGPKLLIQFQNNGVVDDSQLPKDRFSAERLKGVDSTLKIQPAKLEDSAVYLCASSPSGGHSYEQYFGPGTRLTVT.